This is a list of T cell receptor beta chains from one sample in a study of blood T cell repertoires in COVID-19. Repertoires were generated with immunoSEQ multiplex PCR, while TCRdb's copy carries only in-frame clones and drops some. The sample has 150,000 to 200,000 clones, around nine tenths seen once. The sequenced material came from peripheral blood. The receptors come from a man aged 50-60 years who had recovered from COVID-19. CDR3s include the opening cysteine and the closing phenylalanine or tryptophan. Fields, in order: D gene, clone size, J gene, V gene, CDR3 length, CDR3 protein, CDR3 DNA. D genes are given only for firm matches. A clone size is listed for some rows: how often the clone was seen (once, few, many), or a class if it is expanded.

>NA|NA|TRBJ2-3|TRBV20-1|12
CSASYGFDTQYF
TGCAGTGCTAGTTACGGGTTCGATACGCAGTATTTT
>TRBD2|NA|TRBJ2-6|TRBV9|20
CASSPRRVSGGATGANVLTF
TGTGCCAGCAGCCCTCGCCGGGTGAGCGGGGGGGCGACCGGGGCCAACGTCCTGACTTTC
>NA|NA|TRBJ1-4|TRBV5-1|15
CASSLAGVFNEKLFF
TGCGCCAGCAGCTTGGCGGGGGTCTTCAATGAAAAACTGTTTTTT
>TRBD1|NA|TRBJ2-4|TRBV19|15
CASKSPGGSKNIQYF
TGTGCCAGTAAGTCACCAGGGGGTTCCAAAAACATTCAGTACTTC
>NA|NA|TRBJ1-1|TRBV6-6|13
CASRLPGNTEAFF
TGTGCCAGCAGACTTCCAGGGAACACTGAAGCTTTCTTT
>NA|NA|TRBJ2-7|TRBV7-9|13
CASSPDRSYEQYF
TGTGCCAGCAGCCCAGACAGGTCCTACGAGCAGTACTTC
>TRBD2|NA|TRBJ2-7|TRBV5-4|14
CASSQGTSLREQYF
TGTGCCAGCAGCCAAGGGACTAGTCTCCGCGAGCAGTACTTC
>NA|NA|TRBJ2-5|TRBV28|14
CASSSLRGTETQYF
TGTGCCAGCAGTTCCCTACGGGGGACTGAGACCCAGTACTTC
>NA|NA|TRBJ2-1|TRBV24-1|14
CATSDRTLGNEQFF
TGTGCCACCAGTGACCGGACACTCGGTAATGAGCAGTTCTTC
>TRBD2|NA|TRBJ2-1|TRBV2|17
CASRGGTSGRKMNEQFF
TGTGCCAGCAGGGGTGGGACTAGCGGCCGGAAAATGAATGAGCAGTTCTTC
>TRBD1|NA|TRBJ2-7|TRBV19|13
CASSTDRGYEQYF
TGTGCCAGTAGTACCGACAGGGGCTACGAGCAGTACTTC
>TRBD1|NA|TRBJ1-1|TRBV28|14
CASSLGGWDTEAFF
TGTGCCAGCAGTCTAGGGGGCTGGGACACTGAAGCTTTCTTT
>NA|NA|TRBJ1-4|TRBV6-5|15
CASSYSEASKEKLFF
TGTGCCAGCAGTTACTCGGAGGCCTCCAAGGAAAAACTGTTTTTT
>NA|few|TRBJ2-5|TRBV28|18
CASRTNGLTPQGWETQYF
TGTGCCAGCAGGACGAATGGACTCACCCCACAGGGCTGGGAGACCCAGTACTTC
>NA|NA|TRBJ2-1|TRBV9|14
CASSVEGPYNEQFF
TGTGCCAGCAGCGTAGAGGGGCCCTACAATGAGCAGTTCTTC
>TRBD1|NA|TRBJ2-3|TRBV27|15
CASSPRQGAADTQYF
TGTGCCAGCAGTCCACGACAGGGCGCCGCAGATACGCAGTATTTT
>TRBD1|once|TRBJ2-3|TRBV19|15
CASSPRTGGTDTQYF
TGTGCCAGTAGCCCTAGGACAGGGGGAACAGATACGCAGTATTTT
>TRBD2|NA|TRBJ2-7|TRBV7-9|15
CASSLLAGGPYEQYF
TGTGCCAGCAGCCTTCTAGCGGGAGGGCCCTACGAGCAGTACTTC
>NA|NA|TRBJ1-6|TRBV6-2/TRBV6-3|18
CASSYIAITDRRNSPLHF
TGTGCCAGCAGTTACATCGCGATCACGGACAGAAGAAATTCACCCCTCCACTTT
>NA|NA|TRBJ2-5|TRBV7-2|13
CASKGGLQETQYF
TGTGCCAGCAAGGGCGGGTTACAAGAGACCCAGTACTTC
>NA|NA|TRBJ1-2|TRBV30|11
CAFRTAYGYTF
TGTGCCTTCCGGACAGCCTATGGCTACACCTTC
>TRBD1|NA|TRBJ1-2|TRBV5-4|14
CASTLQGAVYGYTF
TGTGCCAGCACCCTACAGGGGGCGGTCTATGGCTACACCTTC
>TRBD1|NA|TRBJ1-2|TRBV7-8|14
CASSYGQGIYGYTF
TGTGCCAGCAGCTACGGACAGGGGATATATGGCTACACCTTC
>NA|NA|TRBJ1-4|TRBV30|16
CAWSEQGLATNEKLFF
TGTGCCTGGAGTGAACAGGGTCTCGCAACTAATGAAAAACTGTTTTTT
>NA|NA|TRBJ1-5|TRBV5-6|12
CASSTPGMAQHF
TGTGCCAGCAGCACCCCAGGGATGGCCCAGCATTTT
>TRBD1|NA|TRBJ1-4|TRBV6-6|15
CASSRKQGANEKLFF
TGTGCCAGCAGTAGAAAACAGGGGGCTAATGAAAAACTGTTTTTT
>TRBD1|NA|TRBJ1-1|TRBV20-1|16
CSASAITGTGGPEAFF
TGCAGTGCTAGTGCAATTACCGGGACAGGGGGTCCTGAAGCTTTCTTT
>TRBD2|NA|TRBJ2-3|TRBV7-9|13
CASSLTSRDTQYF
TGTGCCAGCAGCTTGACTAGCAGAGATACGCAGTATTTT
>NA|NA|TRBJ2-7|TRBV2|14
CASRLDGISYEQYF
TGTGCCAGCAGGCTAGACGGAATTTCCTACGAGCAGTACTTC
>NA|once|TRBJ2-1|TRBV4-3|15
CASSTLKGTYNEQFF
TGCGCCAGCAGCACCCTGAAAGGGACATACAATGAGCAGTTCTTC
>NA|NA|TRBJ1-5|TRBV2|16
CASSWSRGRGNQPQHF
TGTGCCAGCAGTTGGTCAAGGGGGAGAGGCAATCAGCCCCAGCATTTT
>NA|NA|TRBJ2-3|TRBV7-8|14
CASSPEFETDTQYF
TGTGCCAGCAGCCCGGAGTTTGAGACAGATACGCAGTATTTT
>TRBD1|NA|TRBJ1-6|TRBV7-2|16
CASSSSGTEKLSPLHF
TGTGCCAGCAGCTCCTCCGGGACAGAGAAACTCTCACCCCTCCACTTT
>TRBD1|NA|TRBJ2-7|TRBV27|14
CASSPGTGPYEQYF
TGTGCCAGCAGCCCCGGGACAGGACCCTACGAGCAGTACTTC
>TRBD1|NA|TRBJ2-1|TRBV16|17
CASSQYRGQGAGNEQFF
TGTGCCAGCAGCCAATATCGAGGACAGGGGGCGGGGAATGAGCAGTTCTTC
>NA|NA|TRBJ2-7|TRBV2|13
CASSPSGSYEQYF
TGTGCCAGCAGCCCTTCGGGGAGCTACGAGCAGTACTTC
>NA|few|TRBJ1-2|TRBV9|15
CASSVAPGGYYGYTF
TGTGCCAGCAGCGTAGCTCCGGGAGGGTATTATGGCTACACCTTC
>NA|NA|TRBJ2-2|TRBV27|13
CASRGLDTGELFF
TGTGCCAGCAGGGGACTGGACACCGGGGAGCTGTTTTTT
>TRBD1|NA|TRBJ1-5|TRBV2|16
CASSPTGGGVRQPQHF
TGTGCCAGCAGTCCTACAGGGGGAGGGGTTCGTCAGCCCCAGCATTTT
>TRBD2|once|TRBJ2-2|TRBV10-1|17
CASSERSGGPNTGELFF
TGCGCCAGCAGTGAGAGGAGCGGGGGCCCGAACACCGGGGAGCTGTTTTTT
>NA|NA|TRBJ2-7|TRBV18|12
CASSPTAYEQYF
TGTGCCAGCTCACCAACTGCCTACGAGCAGTACTTC
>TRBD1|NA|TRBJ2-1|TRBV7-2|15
CATKPGQGGWNEQFF
TGTGCCACCAAACCGGGACAGGGGGGTTGGAATGAGCAGTTCTTC
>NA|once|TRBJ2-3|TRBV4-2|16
CASSQRGAGRTDTQYF
TGTGCCAGCAGCCAGCGGGGAGCCGGTCGCACAGATACGCAGTATTTT
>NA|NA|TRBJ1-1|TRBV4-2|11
CASSQGARAFF
TGTGCCAGCAGCCAGGGGGCGCGGGCTTTCTTT
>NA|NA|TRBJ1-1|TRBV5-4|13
CASSLQGNTEAFF
TGTGCCAGCAGCTTACAGGGGAACACTGAAGCTTTCTTT
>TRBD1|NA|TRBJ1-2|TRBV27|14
CASSPGQGPYGYTF
TGTGCCAGCAGTCCCGGACAGGGACCCTATGGCTACACCTTC
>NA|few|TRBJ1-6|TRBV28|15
CASSDLGRENSPLHF
TGTGCCAGCAGTGACTTAGGCAGGGAAAATTCACCCCTCCACTTT
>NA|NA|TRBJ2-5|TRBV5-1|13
CASSFQGEETQYF
TGCGCCAGCAGCTTTCAGGGCGAGGAGACCCAGTACTTC